This T cell receptor (beta chain) derives from a study of cytomegalovirus exposure and HLA in healthy donors. Across the whole study: Prior work identified 95 million to 120 million unique TCR beta sequences in 190 million or so T cells.

The PCR ran on 60 Vbeta and 13 Jbeta primers. Only in-frame clones appear in the TCRdb table, and some are missing; sequencing was by immunoSEQ multiplex PCR. This sample has 95,000 to 130,000 clones; roughly three fifths occur once, and the top ten carry roughly 10%. This clonotype originated in a woman aged 40 to 50 in good health and CMV-seropositive. The sample consisted of PBMCs.

CDR3 nucleotide sequence: TGCGCCAGCAGCCGAGGCCTTAGCGGAACTAGCACAGATACGCAGTATTTT. Its translation: CASSRGLSGTSTDTQYF. The V and J genes are TRBV4-1 and TRBJ2-3, with D maybe TRBD2 (6 bases). The V end lost 4 bases, the J end lost 0 bases, and 17 bases lay between the germline ends. The CDR3 consists of 17 residues. CDR1 and CDR2 (germline): MGHRA, YSYEKL.